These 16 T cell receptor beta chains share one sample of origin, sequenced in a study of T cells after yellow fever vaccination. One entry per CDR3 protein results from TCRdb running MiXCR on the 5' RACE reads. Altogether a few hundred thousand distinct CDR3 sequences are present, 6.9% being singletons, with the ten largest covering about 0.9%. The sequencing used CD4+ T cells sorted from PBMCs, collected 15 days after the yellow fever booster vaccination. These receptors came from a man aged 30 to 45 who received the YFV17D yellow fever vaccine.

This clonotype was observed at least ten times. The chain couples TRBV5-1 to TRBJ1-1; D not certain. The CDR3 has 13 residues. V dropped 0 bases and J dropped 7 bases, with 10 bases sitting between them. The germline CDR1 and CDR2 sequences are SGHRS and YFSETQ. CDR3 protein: CASSLGLNFEAFF. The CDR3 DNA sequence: TGCGCCAGCAGCTTGGGTCTAAACTTTGAAGCTTTCTTT. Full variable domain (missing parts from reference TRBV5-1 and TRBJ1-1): KAGVTQTPRYLIKTRGQQVTLSCSPISGHRSVSWYQQTPGQGLQFLFEYFSETQRNKGNFPGRFSGRQFSNSRSEMNVSTLELGDSALYLCASSLGLNFEAFFGQGTRLTVV.

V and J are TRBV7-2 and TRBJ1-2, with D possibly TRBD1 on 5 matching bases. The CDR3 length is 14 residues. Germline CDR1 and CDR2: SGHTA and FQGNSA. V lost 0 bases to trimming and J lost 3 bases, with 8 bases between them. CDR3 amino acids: CASSLATGDYGYTF. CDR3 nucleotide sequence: TGTGCCAGCAGCTTAGCTACAGGCGACTATGGCTACACCTTC.

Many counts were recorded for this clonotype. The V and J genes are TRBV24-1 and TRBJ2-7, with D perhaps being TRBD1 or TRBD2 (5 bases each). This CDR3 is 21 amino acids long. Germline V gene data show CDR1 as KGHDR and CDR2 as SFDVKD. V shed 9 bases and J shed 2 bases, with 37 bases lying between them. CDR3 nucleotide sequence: TGTGCCACCGGGGCTTCCGGGACGTATGTTCTTAAGAATCTTCTCACCTACGAGCAGTACTTC. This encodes CATGASGTYVLKNLLTYEQYF.

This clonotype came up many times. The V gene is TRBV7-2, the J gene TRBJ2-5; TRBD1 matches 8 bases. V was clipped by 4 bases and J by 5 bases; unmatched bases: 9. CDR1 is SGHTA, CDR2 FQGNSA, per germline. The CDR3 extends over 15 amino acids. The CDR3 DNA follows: TGTGCCAGCAGCTCCCGAATGACAGGGGAGGAGACCCAGTACTTC. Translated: CASSSRMTGEETQYF.

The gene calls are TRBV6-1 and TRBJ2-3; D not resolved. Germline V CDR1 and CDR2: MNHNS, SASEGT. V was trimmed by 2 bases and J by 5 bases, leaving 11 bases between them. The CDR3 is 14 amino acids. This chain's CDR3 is CASSEWHHKDTQYF. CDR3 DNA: TGTGCCAGCAGTGAATGGCATCATAAAGATACGCAGTATTTT.

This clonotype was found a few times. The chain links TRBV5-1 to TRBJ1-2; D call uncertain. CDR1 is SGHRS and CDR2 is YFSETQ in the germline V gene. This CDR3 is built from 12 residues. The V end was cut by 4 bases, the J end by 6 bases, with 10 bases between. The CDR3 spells CASSQDRDGYTF. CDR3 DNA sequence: TGCGCCAGCAGCCAAGACCGGGATGGCTACACCTTC.

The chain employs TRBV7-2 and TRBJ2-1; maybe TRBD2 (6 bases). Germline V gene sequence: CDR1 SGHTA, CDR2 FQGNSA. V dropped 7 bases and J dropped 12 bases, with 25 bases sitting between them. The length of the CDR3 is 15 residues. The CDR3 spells CASKLGKDYLGGQFF. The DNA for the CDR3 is TGTGCCAGCAAGTTAGGCAAGGACTACCTGGGTGGGCAGTTCTTC. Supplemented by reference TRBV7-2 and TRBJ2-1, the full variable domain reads GAGVSQSPSNKVTEKGKDVELRCDPISGHTALYWYRQSLGQGLEFLIYFQGNSAPDKSGLPSDRFSAERTGGSVSTLTIQRTQQEDSAVYLCASKLGKDYLGGQFFGPGTRLTVL.

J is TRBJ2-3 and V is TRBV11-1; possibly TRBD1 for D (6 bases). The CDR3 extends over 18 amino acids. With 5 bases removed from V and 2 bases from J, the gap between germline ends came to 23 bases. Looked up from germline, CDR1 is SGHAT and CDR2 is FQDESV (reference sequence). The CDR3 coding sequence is TGTGCCAGCAGCCCATCGAGGCTGGGGGCGGGTAACACAGATACGCAGTATTTT. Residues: CASSPSRLGAGNTDTQYF.

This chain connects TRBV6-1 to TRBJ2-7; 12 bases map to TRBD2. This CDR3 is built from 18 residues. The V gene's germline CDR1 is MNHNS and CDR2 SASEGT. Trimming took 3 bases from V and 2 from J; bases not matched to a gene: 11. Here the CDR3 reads CASSELGLAGAPPYEQYF. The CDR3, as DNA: TGTGCCAGCAGTGAGCTGGGACTAGCGGGTGCCCCCCCCTACGAGCAGTACTTC.

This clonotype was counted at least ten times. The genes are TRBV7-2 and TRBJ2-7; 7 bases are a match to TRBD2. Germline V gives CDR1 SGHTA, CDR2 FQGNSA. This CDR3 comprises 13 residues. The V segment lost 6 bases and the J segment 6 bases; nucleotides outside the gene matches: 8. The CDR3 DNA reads TGTGCCAGCAGGGTAGCGGGCCTGGCCGAGCAGTACTTC. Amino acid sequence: CASRVAGLAEQYF.

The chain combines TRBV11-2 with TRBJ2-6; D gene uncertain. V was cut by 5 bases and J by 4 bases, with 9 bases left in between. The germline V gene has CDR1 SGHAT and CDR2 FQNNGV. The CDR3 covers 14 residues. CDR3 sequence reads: CASSLSDGANVLTF. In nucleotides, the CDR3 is TGTGCCAGCAGCCTCTCCGACGGGGCCAACGTCCTGACTTTC.

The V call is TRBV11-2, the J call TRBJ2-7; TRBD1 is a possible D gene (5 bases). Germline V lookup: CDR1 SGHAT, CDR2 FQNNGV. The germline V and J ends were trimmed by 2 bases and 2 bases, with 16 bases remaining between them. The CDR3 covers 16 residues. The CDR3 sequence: CASSLTELSGTYEQYF. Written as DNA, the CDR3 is TGTGCCAGCAGCTTAACCGAGTTATCAGGGACCTACGAGCAGTACTTC.

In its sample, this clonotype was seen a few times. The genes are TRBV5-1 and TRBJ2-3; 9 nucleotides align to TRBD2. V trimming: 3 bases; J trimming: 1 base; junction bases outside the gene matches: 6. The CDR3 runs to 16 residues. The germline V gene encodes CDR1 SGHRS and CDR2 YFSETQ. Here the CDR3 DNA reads TGCGCCAGCAGCTCGTTAGCGGGAGTCGGCACAGATACGCAGTATTTT. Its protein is CASSSLAGVGTDTQYF. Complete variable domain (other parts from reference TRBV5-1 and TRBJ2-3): KAGVTQTPRYLIKTRGQQVTLSCSPISGHRSVSWYQQTPGQGLQFLFEYFSETQRNKGNFPGRFSGRQFSNSRSEMNVSTLELGDSALYLCASSSLAGVGTDTQYFGPGTRLTVL.

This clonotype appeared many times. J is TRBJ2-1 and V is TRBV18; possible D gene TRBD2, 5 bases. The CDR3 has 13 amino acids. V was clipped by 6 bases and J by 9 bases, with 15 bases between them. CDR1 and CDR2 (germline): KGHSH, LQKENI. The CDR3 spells CASSRALGGEQFF. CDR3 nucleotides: TGTGCCAGCTCCCGTGCACTAGGCGGTGAGCAGTTCTTC.

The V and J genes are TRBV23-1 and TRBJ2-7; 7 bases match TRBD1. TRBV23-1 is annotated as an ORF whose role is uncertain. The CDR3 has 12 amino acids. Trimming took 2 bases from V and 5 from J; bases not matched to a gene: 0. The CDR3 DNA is TGCGCCAGCAGTCAAAGGGGGCACGAGCAGTACTTC. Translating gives CASSQRGHEQYF.

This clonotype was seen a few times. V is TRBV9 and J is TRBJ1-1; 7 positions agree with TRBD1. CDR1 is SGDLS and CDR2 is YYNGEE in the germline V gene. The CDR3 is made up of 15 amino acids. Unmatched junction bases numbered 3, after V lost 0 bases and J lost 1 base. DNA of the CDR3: TGTGCCAGCAGCGTAGAGGGGGCTCGGAACACTGAAGCTTTCTTT. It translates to CASSVEGARNTEAFF.